The 30 T cell receptor beta chains below come from one sample, sequenced in a study of molecular identifiers for immune sequencing clone quantification. TCRdb reprocessed the PCR reads via MiXCR and lists one record per CDR3 protein. The sample lists about 640,000 distinct CDR3 sequences, about 20% occurring once. The sample comprised naive CD8+ T cells from blood, with Jurkat cell RNA spiked in. Indicated subset: FACS-sorted CD8+CD4-CCR7+CD45RA+ naive T cells. The receptors stem from a human donor in good health. Some libraries in this study had Jurkat cell RNA spiked in.

Concerning this clonotype itself: A much larger clone differs from this one at a single base, so this may be a read error. The rearrangement joins TRBV30 to TRBJ1-2; D uncertain. V lost 4 bases and J lost 4, with 19 bases in between. Per the germline V gene, CDR1 is GTSNPN and CDR2 is SVGIG (reference sequence). The CDR3 is 15 residues long. The CDR3 region has the DNA TGTGCCTGGATCGGTCGAGACGGGTGGGCCTATGGCTACACCTTC. Encoded protein: CAWIGRDGWAYGYTF. Combining the CDR3 with reference TRBV30 and TRBJ1-2 gives the whole variable domain SQTIHQWPATLVQPVGSPLSLECTVEGTSNPNLYWYRQAAGRGLQLLFYSVGIGQISSEVPQNLSASRPQDRQFILSSKKLLLSDSGFYLCAWIGRDGWAYGYTFGSGTRLTVV.

This clonotype was observed many times. The gene calls are TRBV6-6 and TRBJ1-2; 10 nucleotides agree with TRBD1. The CDR3 has 17 amino acids. The junction had 16 bases not matched to a gene; V was cut back by 8 bases and J by 4 bases. CDR1 MNHNY and CDR2 SVGAGI come from the germline V gene (reference sequence). In DNA, the CDR3 is TGTGCCAGCGGGAACCGGGACAGGGGACAATCGAGCTATGGCTACACCTTC. Amino acids: CASGNRDRGQSSYGYTF.

This clonotype was detected only a few times. CDR3 residues: CASSPRTSGDNTGELFF. Here the CDR3 DNA reads TGTGCCAGCAGTCCTAGGACTAGCGGGGACAACACCGGGGAGCTGTTTTTT. The V gene is TRBV28, the J gene TRBJ2-2, with TRBD2 matching over 12 bases. V trimming: 5 bases; J trimming: 2 bases; junction bases outside the gene matches: 6. Germline loops: CDR1 MDHEN, CDR2 SYDVKM. The CDR3 runs to 17 residues.

This clonotype appeared many times. Since no conserved phenylalanine or tryptophan closes the CDR3, a read error is the likely cause. The gene calls are TRBV29-1 and TRBJ1-1; D is undetermined. Germline lookup yields CDR1 SQVTM and CDR2 ANQGSEA. This CDR3 spans 11 amino acids. The germline V and J ends were trimmed by 5 bases and 4 bases, with 8 bases remaining between them. Here the CDR3 reads CSVSDRTEAFL. Written as DNA, the CDR3 is TGCAGCGTTTCGGACCGCACTGAAGCTTTCCTT.

In its sample, this clonotype was seen many times. The J gene is TRBJ2-2, the V gene TRBV6-5, with D possibly matching TRBD1 (5 bases). This CDR3 spans 15 amino acids. Deletions cut 5 bases from V and 2 bases from J, with 12 bases between. The germline V gene encodes CDR1 MNHEY and CDR2 SVGAGI. The CDR3 protein is CASSHRQTNTGELFF. The CDR3 DNA reads TGTGCCAGCAGTCACCGACAGACCAACACCGGGGAGCTGTTTTTT.

This clonotype showed up many times. The gene calls are TRBV6-2 or TRBV6-3 and TRBJ1-5; the D gene is possibly TRBD1 (5 bases). V was trimmed by 5 bases and J by 4 bases, leaving 9 bases between them. The CDR3 runs to 13 residues. CDR1 and CDR2 (germline): MNHEY, SVGEGT. Here the CDR3 reads CASSRTLNQPQHF. CDR3 nucleotide sequence: TGTGCCAGCAGTCGGACACTGAATCAGCCCCAGCATTTT.

The table lists this clonotype with many counts. The chain carries TRBV12-3 or TRBV12-4 and TRBJ1-3, with D unresolved. This CDR3 comprises 14 residues. V lost 8 bases and J 6 bases, leaving 17 bases between the germline ends. The CDR3 sequence: CASRNRALENTIYF. CDR3 bases: TGTGCCAGCCGTAACCGGGCACTTGAAAACACCATATATTTT.

For this clonotype: A much larger clone differs by one base, so this may be a read error. This chain links TRBV6-5 with TRBJ2-3; 8 nucleotides align to TRBD2. Per germline, CDR1 MNHEY and CDR2 SVGAGI. Unmatched junction bases numbered 5, after V lost 6 bases and J lost 0 bases. This CDR3 has 15 amino acids. CDR3 amino acids: CASRLAGCSTDTQYF. The CDR3 DNA is TGTGCCAGCAGATTAGCGGGATGCAGCACAGATACGCAGTATTTT.

The sample holds many counts of this clonotype. This sequence joins TRBV7-9 and TRBJ2-3, with 9 bases lining up with TRBD2. V gave up 8 bases and J gave up 2 bases; unmatched junction bases: 11. This CDR3 has 16 amino acids. The germline V gene has CDR1 SEHNR and CDR2 FQNEAQ (reference sequence). In DNA form, the CDR3 reads TGTGCCAGCGCCACGTCCCTAGCGGGATACACAGATACGCAGTATTTT. This sequence encodes CASATSLAGYTDTQYF.

This clonotype was picked up a small number of times. The genes are TRBV5-5 and TRBJ2-7, with D tentatively TRBD2 (6 bases). V dropped 1 base and J dropped 4 bases, with 9 bases sitting between them. The CDR3 runs to 13 residues. From germline, CDR1 is SGHKS and CDR2 YYEKEE (reference sequence). The CDR3 spells CASSLRLAYEQYF. Written as DNA, the CDR3 is TGTGCCAGCAGCTTGAGGCTAGCGTACGAGCAGTACTTC.

A remark on this clonotype: Given a much more abundant clone one base away, this may be a read error. The genes are TRBV6-5 and TRBJ2-7; 11 bases match TRBD2. Looked up from germline, CDR1 is MNHEY and CDR2 is SVGAGI. The CDR3 extends over 16 amino acids. CDR3 sequence (DNA): TGTGCCAGCAGTTACTCTAGCGGGGGGGCCACCTACGAGCAGTGCTTC. Protein product: CASSYSSGGATYEQCF.

There are many counts of this clonotype. This sequence joins TRBV4-1 and TRBJ2-2, with D maybe TRBD1 (6 bases). This CDR3 spans 17 amino acids. The germline V gene has CDR1 MGHRA and CDR2 YSYEKL. Trimming cost V 4 bases and J 0 bases, with 15 bases left between them. The DNA of the CDR3 is TGCGCCAGCAGCCCCTCCGGACAGCCCACGAACACCGGGGAGCTGTTTTTT. Protein product: CASSPSGQPTNTGELFF.

Worth noting for this clonotype: One junction end disagrees with the germline gene, perhaps due to a read error. The chain couples TRBV2 to TRBJ2-2; possibly TRBD2 for D (7 bases). This CDR3 contains 17 residues. Looked up from germline, CDR1 is SNHLY and CDR2 is FYNNEI. The CDR3 here is CASRPLGGGANTRELFF. The CDR3, as DNA: TGTGCCAGCAGGCCCTTGGGAGGGGGAGCTAACACCAGGGAGCTGTTTTTT.

The sample holds a few counts of this clonotype. The rearrangement joins TRBV13 to TRBJ1-2; 11 positions match TRBD1. The V segment lost 5 bases and the J segment 2 bases; nucleotides outside the gene matches: 4. CDR1 PRHDT and CDR2 FYEKMQ come from the germline V gene (reference sequence). The CDR3 runs to 15 residues. CDR3 loop: CASSPRTGGNYGYTF. The DNA of the CDR3 is TGTGCCAGCAGCCCCAGGACAGGGGGCAACTATGGCTACACCTTC. Full variable domain (remainder filled in from reference TRBV13 and TRBJ1-2): AAGVIQSPRHLIKEKRETATLKCYPIPRHDTVYWYQQGPGQDPQFLISFYEKMQSDKGSIPDRFSAQQFSDYHSELNMSSLELGDSALYFCASSPRTGGNYGYTFGSGTRLTVV.

This clonotype was seen many times. The chain has TRBV29-1 and TRBJ1-1; no definite D call. The germline V and J ends were trimmed by 6 bases and 0 bases, with 11 bases remaining between them. Germline assignment: CDR1 SQVTM and CDR2 ANQGSEA. The CDR3 consists of 13 residues. CDR3 in DNA: TGCAGCGTCGAGACACGTTTGAACACTGAAGCTTTCTTT. Encoded protein: CSVETRLNTEAFF.

Here the CDR3 reads CASSLAGQDYGYTF. CDR3 nucleotide sequence: TGTGCCAGCAGTTTAGCCGGACAGGACTATGGCTACACCTTC. This sequence joins TRBV12-3 or TRBV12-4 and TRBJ1-2; 7 bases match TRBD1. The CDR3 contains 14 residues. J was trimmed by 3 bases and V by 0 bases; bases with no gene match: 1.

This clonotype was detected ten times or more. The chain couples TRBV14 to TRBJ2-2; tentatively, D is TRBD2 (6 bases). V lost 4 bases, J lost 3 bases, and 15 bases lay in between. Germline CDR1 is SGHDN and CDR2 is FVKESK. The CDR3 extends over 16 amino acids. The CDR3 loop reads CASSPPWEAYTGELFF. DNA of the CDR3: TGTGCCAGCAGCCCTCCCTGGGAGGCCTACACCGGGGAGCTGTTTTTT.

Points on this clonotype: A much larger clone lies a single base off, so this may be a read error. The V and J genes are TRBV6-5 and TRBJ1-3; D is ambiguous. The CDR3 runs 15 residues. The germline V gene has CDR1 MNHEY and CDR2 SVGAGI. This chain's CDR3 is CASSYGSGAGNTTYF. The CDR3 DNA reads TGTGCCAGCAGTTATGGGAGTGGCGCTGGAAACACCACATATTTT.

This clonotype was seen many times. The chain links TRBV27 to TRBJ2-3; D is unresolved. V shed 3 bases and J shed 1 base, with 8 bases lying between them. Germline V gene data show CDR1 as MNHEY and CDR2 as SMNVEV (reference sequence). CDR3 length: 14 residues. The CDR3 nucleotides are TGTGCCAGCAGTTTGATGGCAGGCACAGATACGCAGTATTTT. This translates into CASSLMAGTDTQYF.

Comment on this clonotype: A much larger clone differs from this one at a single base, so this may be a read error. The CDR3 end shows no conserved phenylalanine or tryptophan, and so a read error is likely. The chain is built from TRBV19 and TRBJ2-7, with TRBD1 matching 10 bases. V dropped 6 bases and J dropped 6; count of bases not matched to a gene: 2. CDR3 size: 12 residues. Germline assignment: CDR1 LNHDA and CDR2 SQIVND (reference sequence). The CDR3 nucleotides read TGTGCCAGTAGGACAGGGGGCGGCGAGCAGTACTCC. It is translated as CASRTGGGEQYS.

Worth noting for this clonotype: It may be a read error: a sequence one base away is much more abundant. The chain uses TRBV9 and TRBJ1-5, with D perhaps matching TRBD1 (6 bases). This CDR3 is 15 amino acids long. Germline values: CDR1 SGDLS, CDR2 YYNGEE. Trimming shortened V by 3 bases and J by 5 bases, and 15 bases separated the two germline ends. CDR3 sequence (DNA): TGTGCCAGCAGCGGAGATCAGGGGAAGGATCAGCCCCAGCATTTT. It specifies CASSGDQGKDQPQHF.

V is TRBV27 and J is TRBJ2-1, with 11 bases fitting TRBD2. The CDR3 extends over 14 amino acids. Germline V gene lookup returns CDR1 MNHEY and CDR2 SMNVEV (reference sequence). With V trimmed by 9 bases and J by 7 bases, 8 bases remained unmatched. The CDR3 region has the DNA TGTGCCAGTCAACTAGCGGGGGACTTAAATGAGCAGTTCTTC. Amino acids: CASQLAGDLNEQFF.

The chain carries TRBV29-1 and TRBJ2-5, with a weak D call TRBD1 (6 bases). Trimming took off 4 bases at V and 0 bases at J, with 12 bases between the two ends. The CDR3 is made up of 14 amino acids. The germline V gene has CDR1 SQVTM and CDR2 ANQGSEA. CDR3 sequence (DNA): TGCAGCGTTGGTCCGGACAGTTACCAAGAGACCCAGTACTTC. It specifies CSVGPDSYQETQYF.

This clonotype was observed at least ten times. The V call is TRBV7-6, the J call TRBJ2-7; possible D gene TRBD2, 5 bases. V dropped 2 bases and J dropped 7 bases, with 12 bases sitting between them. CDR1 is SGHVS and CDR2 is FNYEAQ in the germline V gene. This CDR3 is 13 amino acids long. The CDR3, as DNA: TGTGCCAGCAGCTTACGGAGGACGGAAGAGCAGTACTTC. Translating gives CASSLRRTEEQYF. The full variable domain, with the rest looked up from reference TRBV7-6 and TRBJ2-7, is GAGVSQSPRYKVTKRGQDVALRCDPISGHVSLYWYRQALGQGPEFLTYFNYEAQQDKSGLPNDRFSAERPEGSISTLTIQRTEQRDSAMYRCASSLRRTEEQYFGPGTRLTVT.

In its sample, this clonotype was seen many times. The gene calls are TRBV6-6 and TRBJ2-5; D perhaps matches TRBD1 (6 bases). This CDR3 contains 14 residues. CDR1 MNHNY and CDR2 SVGAGI come from the germline V gene (reference sequence). Between the trimmed V and J ends, which lost 2 bases and 3 bases, there was a span of 10 bases. The CDR3 reads CASSYRPGEETQYF. In DNA, the CDR3 is TGTGCCAGCAGTTACAGGCCAGGGGAAGAGACCCAGTACTTC.

This clonotype showed up just a few times. J is TRBJ2-1 and V is TRBV5-1; 9 bases are shared with TRBD2. CDR1 and CDR2 from the germline V gene are SGHRS and YFSETQ. V was clipped by 4 bases and J by 14 bases; unmatched bases: 7. This CDR3 region has 12 residues. In nucleotides, the CDR3 is TGCGCCAGCAGCCCGGGGACTAGCTTGGAGTTCTTC. Encoded protein: CASSPGTSLEFF. Combining the CDR3 with reference TRBV5-1 and TRBJ2-1 gives the whole variable domain KAGVTQTPRYLIKTRGQQVTLSCSPISGHRSVSWYQQTPGQGLQFLFEYFSETQRNKGNFPGRFSGRQFSNSRSEMNVSTLELGDSALYLCASSPGTSLEFFGPGTRLTVL.

The table lists this clonotype with many counts. This rearrangement joins TRBV2 to TRBJ1-5, with unresolved D. This CDR3 region has 12 residues. The V and J ends lost 8 bases and 6 bases respectively, with 11 bases between them. Germline V gene data show CDR1 as SNHLY and CDR2 as FYNNEI. The CDR3 sequence: CASGVPAQPQHF. The DNA of the CDR3 is TGTGCCAGCGGAGTTCCAGCTCAGCCCCAGCATTTT.

Comment on this clonotype: This clone may be a read error of a much larger clone one base away. This chain joins TRBV2 and TRBJ2-7; D possibly corresponds to TRBD2 (7 bases). Germline assignment: CDR1 SNHLY and CDR2 FYNNEI. The CDR3 runs to 15 residues. CDR3 coding DNA: TGTGCCGGCAGTGAAGGGGGAGGGGCCCTCTACGAGCAGTACTTC. This sequence encodes CAGSEGGGALYEQYF.

On this clonotype itself: A clone one base away is much larger, so this may be a read error. The chain employs TRBV27 and TRBJ2-3; TRBD2 aligns across 7 bases. The V gene's germline CDR1 is MNHEY and CDR2 SMNVEV (reference sequence). CDR3 length: 15 amino acids. The trim removed 3 bases at V and 4 bases at J, leaving 7 bases unmatched. CDR3 DNA: TGTGCCAGCAGTTTCGGGGGGATGAGCGCAGATACGCAGTATTTT. Translating gives CASSFGGMSADTQYF.

This clonotype was detected once. This chain connects TRBV7-8 to TRBJ2-6; 11 bases align to TRBD1. This CDR3 comprises 19 residues. CDR1 is SGHVS and CDR2 is FQNEAQ in the germline V gene. V was clipped by 5 bases and J by 2 bases; unmatched bases: 11. This chain's CDR3 is CASSPYVDRGLPGANVLTF. The DNA of the CDR3 is TGTGCCAGCAGCCCCTACGTGGACAGGGGGCTCCCTGGGGCCAACGTCCTGACTTTC.